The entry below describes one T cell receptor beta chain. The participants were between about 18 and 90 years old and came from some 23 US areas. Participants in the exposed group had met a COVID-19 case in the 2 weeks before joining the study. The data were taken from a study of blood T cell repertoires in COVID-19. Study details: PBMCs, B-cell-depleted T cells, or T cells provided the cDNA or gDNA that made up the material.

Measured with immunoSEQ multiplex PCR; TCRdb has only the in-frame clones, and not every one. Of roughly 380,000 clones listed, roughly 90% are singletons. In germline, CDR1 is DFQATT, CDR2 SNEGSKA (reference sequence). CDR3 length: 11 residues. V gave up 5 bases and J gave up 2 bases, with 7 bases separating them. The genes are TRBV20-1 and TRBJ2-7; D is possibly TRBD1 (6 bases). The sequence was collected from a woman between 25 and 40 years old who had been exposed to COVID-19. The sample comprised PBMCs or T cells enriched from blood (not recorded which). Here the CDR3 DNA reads TGCAGTGCTGGACAGACCTACGAGCAGTACTTC. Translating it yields CSAGQTYEQYF.